This TCR beta chain was obtained from a study of T cell responses to AZD1222 COVID-19 vaccine. Study information: The study pooled second doses at about 4 or about 12 weeks.

About this clone: Its antigen is currently unknown.

Trimming took 0 bases from V and 2 from J; bases not matched to a gene: 5. Germline loops: CDR1 MGHRA, CDR2 YSYEKL. This CDR3 has 17 residues. Study findings and constraints: The study found Spike-specific TCR breadth and depth rose after two AZD1222 doses. White British people made up most donors, females outnumbered males, and clonal diversity was possibly underestimated.

Profiling relied on immunoSEQ multiplex PCR, and the TCRdb table lists in-frame clones only, not all of them. The sample holds about 160,000 clones, roughly 86% seen once. The chain links TRBV4-1 to TRBJ2-1, with TRBD2 identical over 9 bases. This sequence originates from an adult in good health. Source: peripheral blood, taken on day 0 of AZD1222 vaccination. Written as DNA, the CDR3 is TGCGCCAGCAGCCAAGATGTGGCGGGGGGGGCCTACAATGAGCAGTTCTTC. It yields the protein CASSQDVAGGAYNEQFF.